A selection of T cell receptor beta chains follows, all from one sample in a study of shared clonotypes between healthy human individuals. Generated by immunoSEQ multiplex PCR, the TCRdb table keeps only in-frame clones and is missing some. Of about 1.5 million clones in the sample, around 95% were seen once. Source material: naive CD4+ T cells sorted from blood. Receptors were obtained from a young man in good health. Each CDR3 is given with its conserved first and last residue. A D gene is named only where the DNA matches it firmly. The size entry is marked missing in some rows and otherwise reads once, few, many or a size class.

j_call | cdr3_length | clone_size | d_call | v_call | cdr3_nt | cdr3_aa
TRBJ2-7 | 12 | - | - | TRBV2 | TGTGCCAGCCGCTGGAGAGGGAGCGAGCAGTACTTC | CASRWRGSEQYF
TRBJ1-1 | 13 | - | - | TRBV30 | TGTGCCTGGATCGGTTGGGCTGGAGCCGAAGCTTTCTTT | CAWIGWAGAEAFF
TRBJ2-1 | 16 | - | TRBD2 | TRBV6-1 | TGTGCCAGCAGTGAATTTCAACTCCAAGTTAGCGGGAGGCAGTTCTTC | CASSEFQLQVSGRQFF
TRBJ2-1 | 15 | - | - | TRBV6-6 | TGTGCCAGCAGTTATAAGGGGCAGAAAGGCAATGAGCAGTTCTTC | CASSYKGQKGNEQFF
TRBJ2-7 | 18 | - | TRBD2 | TRBV5-1 | TGCGCCAGCAGCCAGGGACTAGCGGGAGGCACCCTCTCCTACGAGCAGTACTTC | CASSQGLAGGTLSYEQYF
TRBJ1-2 | 14 | - | - | TRBV7-2 | TGTGCCAGCAGCCTCGACGGATCAGAGGAGGGCTACACCTTC | CASSLDGSEEGYTF
TRBJ1-2 | 13 | - | - | TRBV5-6 | TGTGCCAGCAGCGGGACCCGCTCGTCAGGCTACACCTTC | CASSGTRSSGYTF
TRBJ2-7 | 13 | once | - | TRBV7-9 | TGTGCCAGCAGCTTAGGGAGCCCTCCGGAGCAGTACTTC | CASSLGSPPEQYF
TRBJ2-3 | 11 | - | - | TRBV20-1 | TGCAGTGCTAGAAGACTAGATACGCAGTATTTT | CSARRLDTQYF
TRBJ2-1 | 12 | - | - | TRBV28 | TGTGCCAGCAATTTCCTTGGGGCACTCCCCATCTTC | CASNFLGALPIF
TRBJ1-5 | 13 | - | - | TRBV5-4 | TGTGCCAGCAGCTTGGAGGCCGATCAGCCCCAGCATTTT | CASSLEADQPQHF
TRBJ2-5 | 12 | - | - | TRBV2 | TGTGCCAGCAGTGAAGCGCGGAGGACCCAGTACTTC | CASSEARRTQYF
TRBJ2-7 | 16 | once | TRBD2 | TRBV5-4 | TGTGCCAGCAGCTTGGGGGATAGCGGGAGGTCCTACGAGCAGTACTTC | CASSLGDSGRSYEQYF
TRBJ2-7 | 11 | - | - | TRBV30 | TGTGCCTGGAGTGTACTACAGGGCCCGTACTTC | CAWSVLQGPYF
TRBJ1-5 | 13 | - | - | TRBV7-7 | TGTGCTAGCAGCTTGGGCCTGGGGCAGCCCCAGCATTTT | CASSLGLGQPQHF
TRBJ1-1 | 15 | - | - | TRBV28 | TGTGCCAGCAGTTTGAACCCCGGGTGGGCCACTGAAGCTTTCTTT | CASSLNPGWATEAFF
TRBJ2-1 | 15 | - | TRBD2 | TRBV10-1 | TGCGCCAGCAGTGGGGTAGCGGGGGGCCTCAATGAGCAGTTCTTC | CASSGVAGGLNEQFF
TRBJ1-4 | 16 | once | - | TRBV28 | TGTGCCAGCGGGCTGACAGGAGCCTTGGGGAATGAAAAACTGTTTTTT | CASGLTGALGNEKLFF
TRBJ1-3 | 13 | - | - | TRBV14 | TGTGCCAGCAGCCTAGGCGGCGGAAACACCATATATTTT | CASSLGGGNTIYF
TRBJ1-5 | 15 | - | - | TRBV19 | TGTGCCAGTAAGAAGCTCGGAGGGAGTAATCAGCCCCAGCATTTT | CASKKLGGSNQPQHF
TRBJ2-3 | 15 | - | - | TRBV9 | TGTGCCAGCAGCGTAGAATCCCCTCCCACAGATACGCAGTATTTT | CASSVESPPTDTQYF
TRBJ2-1 | 13 | - | TRBD2 | TRBV19 | TGTGCCAGTTGGGGGGGAAGATACAATGAGCAGTTCTTC | CASWGGRYNEQFF
TRBJ2-6 | 16 | once | TRBD1 | TRBV18 | TGTGCCAGCTCATTAACAGGGGGCTCTGGGGCCAACGTCCTGACTTTC | CASSLTGGSGANVLTF
TRBJ2-7 | 12 | - | - | TRBV6-1 | TGTGCCAGCTGGTGGAGACCGGACGAGCAGTACTTC | CASWWRPDEQYF
TRBJ2-7 | 13 | - | - | TRBV11-2 | TGTGCCAGCAGCTCACTTCTGAGCTACGAGCAGTACTTC | CASSSLLSYEQYF
TRBJ2-7 | 14 | - | - | TRBV19 | TGTGCCAGTAGTCTGCAGGGTTCAGGTTCCGAGCAGTACTTC | CASSLQGSGSEQYF
TRBJ2-1 | 14 | - | TRBD1 | TRBV28 | TGTGCCAGCAGTTCGGGACAGGGCTACAATGAGCAGTTCTTC | CASSSGQGYNEQFF
TRBJ1-1 | 14 | - | - | TRBV4-3 | TGCGCCAGCAGCCATCAGAAAGAGAACACTGAAGCTTTCTTT | CASSHQKENTEAFF
TRBJ2-7 | 15 | - | - | TRBV29-1 | TGCAGCGCCGACCCAGCTCCTAGCGATACCTACGAGCAGTACTTC | CSADPAPSDTYEQYF
TRBJ2-1 | 18 | - | - | TRBV18 | TGTGCCAGCTCATCCAGACCGGGACCCCTAAGCTCCTACAATGAGCAGTTCTTC | CASSSRPGPLSSYNEQFF
TRBJ2-2 | 12 | - | - | TRBV19 | TGTGCCAGTAGACCGAACACCGGGGAGCTGTTTTTT | CASRPNTGELFF
TRBJ2-1 | 14 | - | TRBD1 | TRBV2 | TGTGCCAGCAGTTACAGGGGGCTGGTCAATGAGCAGTTCTTC | CASSYRGLVNEQFF
TRBJ1-2 | 14 | - | - | TRBV29-1 | TGCAGCGCCACTCGGACAAACGGGGCCTATGGCTACACCTTC | CSATRTNGAYGYTF
TRBJ1-4 | 14 | - | - | TRBV19 | TGTGCCAGTAGTCTGGAGTGGGATAATGAAAAACTGTTTTTT | CASSLEWDNEKLFF
TRBJ1-4 | 14 | - | TRBD1 | TRBV5-1 | TGCGCCAGCAGCCAACAGGGGCCTTCGGAAAAACTGTTTTTT | CASSQQGPSEKLFF
TRBJ2-7 | 12 | - | - | TRBV18 | TGTGCCAGCTCACCACCTAGAGGGGAGCAGTACTTC | CASSPPRGEQYF
TRBJ2-7 | 16 | - | - | TRBV6-5 | TGTGCCAGCAGTTACTCGACTTCGACAGGGAGGAACGAGCAGTACTTC | CASSYSTSTGRNEQYF
TRBJ1-3 | 15 | - | - | TRBV28 | TGTGCCAGCAGTTACAGGGTTCAAGGCGGAAACACCATATATTTT | CASSYRVQGGNTIYF
TRBJ2-2 | 13 | - | TRBD2 | TRBV7-2 | TGTGCCAGCAGCCTAGCGGGAGACCGGGGAGCTGTTTTT | CASSLAGDRGAVF
TRBJ1-4 | 14 | - | TRBD1 | TRBV6-1 | TGTGCCAGCATGCCCGGGACAGGGAATGAAAAACTGTTTTTT | CASMPGTGNEKLFF
TRBJ1-5 | 16 | - | - | TRBV7-2 | TGTGCCAGCAGCTTAGGATGGCCGGGGAGCAATCAGCCCCAGCATTTT | CASSLGWPGSNQPQHF
TRBJ2-7 | 13 | - | TRBD2 | TRBV10-3 | TGTGCCATCAGGACTAGCGGGATCTACGAGCAGTACTTC | CAIRTSGIYEQYF
TRBJ2-1 | 16 | - | TRBD2 | TRBV15 | TGTGCCACCAGCAGAGAGTTAGCGGGAGGGATCAATGAGCAGTTCTTC | CATSRELAGGINEQFF
TRBJ2-2 | 14 | - | TRBD2 | TRBV15 | TGTGCCACCAGGTCTAGCGGAGACACCGGGGAGCTGTTTTTT | CATRSSGDTGELFF
TRBJ2-7 | 16 | - | TRBD2 | TRBV27 | TGTGCCAGCAGTTTCGCGACTAGCGGGCTATCCTACGAGCAGTACTTC | CASSFATSGLSYEQYF
TRBJ1-2 | 16 | once | - | TRBV15 | TGTGCCACCAGCACCAACGGGGAGGGAAGGGTATATGGCTACACCTTC | CATSTNGEGRVYGYTF
TRBJ2-7 | 14 | - | - | TRBV11-2 | TGTGCCAGCAGCCCGACCGACCTGGGTTACGAGCAGTACTTC | CASSPTDLGYEQYF
TRBJ2-2 | 16 | - | TRBD2 | TRBV4-1 | TGCGCCAGCAGCCAAGGGACTAGCGGGAGCACCGGGGAGCTGTTTTTT | CASSQGTSGSTGELFF
TRBJ1-1 | 13 | - | - | TRBV19 | TGTGCCAGTAGTCCCTTGACCTCTACTGAAGCTTTCTTT | CASSPLTSTEAFF
TRBJ2-1 | 13 | - | - | TRBV19 | TGTGCCAGTAGCATTAACAGGGACAATGAGCAGTTCTTC | CASSINRDNEQFF
TRBJ2-1 | 15 | - | TRBD2 | TRBV5-5 | TGTGCCAGCAGCTCCCCTAGCGGTCCCTACAATGAGCAGTTCTTC | CASSSPSGPYNEQFF
TRBJ1-5 | 17 | - | - | TRBV4-1 | TGCGCCAGCAGCCAAGGGACTGCATCGGGGACTAATCAGCCCCAGCATTTT | CASSQGTASGTNQPQHF
TRBJ2-7 | 13 | - | - | TRBV5-4 | TGTGCCAGCAGGGGACTTACCTCCTACGAGCAGTACTTC | CASRGLTSYEQYF
TRBJ2-3 | 11 | - | - | TRBV20-1 | TGCAGTGCCGGGAGTCCAGATACGCAGTATTTT | CSAGSPDTQYF
TRBJ2-5 | 17 | - | TRBD2 | TRBV11-2 | TGTGCCAGCAGCTTAGCGACCCGCGCGGGAGCATCAGAGACCCAGTACTTC | CASSLATRAGASETQYF
TRBJ1-2 | 16 | - | TRBD1 | TRBV6-1 | TGTGCCAGCAGTGATCCCGGGACAGAGCTCAACTATGGCTACACCTTC | CASSDPGTELNYGYTF
TRBJ2-2 | 14 | - | TRBD1 | TRBV6-4 | TGTGCCAGCAGTGCCAACAGGGGCGCCGGGGAGCTGTTTTTT | CASSANRGAGELFF